The 11 T cell receptor beta chains below were found in one sample sequenced in a study of blood T cell repertoires in COVID-19. Some clones are missing from TCRdb's copy, which holds only in-frame ones; the method was immunoSEQ multiplex PCR. The data contain some 90,000 clones, about 80% of them singletons. Sample: peripheral blood. These receptors all come from a human donor in a cohort sampled during active COVID-19.

This clone has just a few counts. V and J are TRBV5-1 and TRBJ1-5; a weak D match, TRBD1 (5 bases). The ends were cut back, 0 bases at V and 7 bases at J, with 14 bases in the middle. CDR3 length equals 15 residues. Germline assignment: CDR1 SGHRS and CDR2 YFSETQ. This CDR3 reads CASSLDGQSRQPQHF. In nucleotides, the CDR3 is TGCGCCAGCAGCTTGGACGGACAATCTAGGCAGCCCCAGCATTTT. Full variable domain (outside the CDR3, taken from reference TRBV5-1 and TRBJ1-5): KAGVTQTPRYLIKTRGQQVTLSCSPISGHRSVSWYQQTPGQGLQFLFEYFSETQRNKGNFPGRFSGRQFSNSRSEMNVSTLELGDSALYLCASSLDGQSRQPQHFGDGTRLSIL.

The chain is built from TRBV19 and TRBJ2-7; tentatively, D is TRBD2 (6 bases). The germline CDR1 and CDR2 sequences are LNHDA and SQIVND (reference sequence). The CDR3 is 12 residues long. Trimming took 1 base from V and 7 from J, leaving 8 bases between them. CDR3 sequence reads: CASSIGAGEQYF. The CDR3 region has the DNA TGTGCCAGTAGTATAGGGGCGGGGGAGCAGTACTTC.

The chain links TRBV6-2 or TRBV6-3 to TRBJ2-3; 9 bases map to TRBD2. The CDR3 totals 14 residues. The V gene end was trimmed by 6 bases and the J gene end by 3 bases; junction bases not matched to a gene: 4. CDR1 is MNHEY and CDR2 is SVGEGT in the germline V gene. DNA of the CDR3: TGTGCCAGCAGCTCGGGACTAGCAACAGATACGCAGTATTTT. Protein product: CASSSGLATDTQYF.

A single count supports this clone. The chain employs TRBV28 and TRBJ1-2, with a possible D match to TRBD1 (6 bases). V was cut by 2 bases and J by 3 bases, with 13 bases left in between. Germline V lookup: CDR1 MDHEN, CDR2 SYDVKM. The CDR3 is 15 amino acids. For the CDR3, the DNA is TGTGCCAGCAGTTTAAACAGGGCTCGCGACTATGGCTACACCTTC. It specifies CASSLNRARDYGYTF.

The chain employs TRBV2 and TRBJ1-1; 7 bases match TRBD1. The V and J ends lost 8 bases and 7 bases, in that order; junction bases with no gene match: 13. The CDR3 has 14 residues. Germline V gives CDR1 SNHLY, CDR2 FYNNEI. The CDR3: CASGGGTGAFEAFF. DNA for the CDR3: TGTGCCAGCGGAGGGGGCACAGGGGCCTTTGAAGCTTTCTTT. Looking up the rest from reference TRBV2 and TRBJ1-1 gives the full variable domain: EPEVTQTPSHQVTQMGQEVILRCVPISNHLYFYWYRQILGQKVEFLVSFYNNEISEKSEIFDDQFSVERPDGSNFTLKIRSTKLEDSAMYFCASGGGTGAFEAFFGQGTRLTVV.

This clone was recorded a few times. CDR3 sequence (DNA): TGTGCCATCAGCGACACTCTTTATGGAAACACCATATATTTT. Its protein is CAISDTLYGNTIYF. The chain is built from TRBV10-3 and TRBJ1-3; D ambiguous. Trimming cost V 6 bases and J 3 bases, with 12 bases left between them. Germline loops: CDR1 ENHRY, CDR2 SYGVKD. This CDR3 contains 14 residues.

This clone came up a few times. This chain links TRBV7-9 with TRBJ1-5, with no clear D. The CDR3 runs to 13 residues. With 5 bases removed from V and 4 bases from J, the gap between germline ends came to 9 bases. Germline CDR1 SEHNR, CDR2 FQNEAQ (reference sequence). As DNA, the CDR3 is TGTGCCAGCAGCCGGACTGATAATCAGCCCCAGCATTTT. Its translation is CASSRTDNQPQHF.

The rearrangement uses TRBV3-1 (or the pseudogene TRBV3-2) and TRBJ2-7; 9 nucleotides line up with TRBD1. Germline V lookup: CDR1 LGHDT, CDR2 YNNKEL (reference sequence). The V segment lost 5 bases and the J segment 2 bases; nucleotides outside the gene matches: 4. The CDR3 loop spans 14 amino acids. CDR3 sequence reads: CASSVGTGTYEQYF. CDR3 sequence (DNA): TGTGCCAGCAGCGTCGGGACAGGGACCTACGAGCAGTACTTC.

The chain couples TRBV4-1 to TRBJ2-1; D not resolved. Trimming stripped 4 bases from V and 0 bases from J, with 10 bases between. CDR1 MGHRA and CDR2 YSYEKL come from the germline V gene. The CDR3 contains 15 residues. In nucleotides, the CDR3 is TGCGCCAGCAGCCCTCGTCCCCCCTCCTACAATGAGCAGTTCTTC. Its protein product is CASSPRPPSYNEQFF.

There are a few counts of this clone. This chain uses TRBV12-3 or TRBV12-4 with TRBJ1-5; maybe TRBD1 (5 bases). The CDR3 is 13 residues long. V lost 4 bases and J lost 3, with 7 bases in between. CDR3 amino acids: CASSWTFNQPQHF. The CDR3 nucleotides are TGTGCCAGCAGTTGGACATTCAATCAGCCCCAGCATTTT.

The chain uses TRBV5-1 and TRBJ1-1; TRBD1 might be the D (6 bases). The V and J ends lost 5 bases and 4 bases respectively, with 18 bases between them. Germline V gene sequence: CDR1 SGHRS, CDR2 YFSETQ. This CDR3 comprises 15 residues. The CDR3 nucleotides read TGCGCCAGCAGTTTCCAGGGGAACAGAGGCACTGAAGCTTTCTTT. This codes for CASSFQGNRGTEAFF.